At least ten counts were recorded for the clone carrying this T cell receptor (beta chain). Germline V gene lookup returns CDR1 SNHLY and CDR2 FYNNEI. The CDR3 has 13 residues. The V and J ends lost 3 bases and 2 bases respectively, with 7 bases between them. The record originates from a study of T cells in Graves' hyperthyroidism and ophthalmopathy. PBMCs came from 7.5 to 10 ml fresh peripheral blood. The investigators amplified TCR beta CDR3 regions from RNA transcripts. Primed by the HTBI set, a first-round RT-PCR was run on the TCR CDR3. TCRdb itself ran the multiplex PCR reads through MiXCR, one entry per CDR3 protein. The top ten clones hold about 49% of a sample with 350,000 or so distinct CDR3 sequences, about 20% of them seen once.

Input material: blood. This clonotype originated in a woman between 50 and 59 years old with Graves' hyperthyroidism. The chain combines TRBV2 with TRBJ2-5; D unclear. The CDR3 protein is CASSDDWQETQYF. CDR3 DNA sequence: TGTGCCAGCAGTGATGACTGGCAAGAGACCCAGTACTTC.